One T cell receptor (beta chain) is described in this entry. Its binding antigen is unknown. No much larger clone is present one base from it, and per-base qualities are unavailable. The collaborating institutions used their own protocols to collect whole blood in K2EDTA tubes. For TCRbeta analysis, collaborators shipped samples as frozen whole blood, isolated PBMCs, or DNA extracted from either of those sample types. The immunoSEQ Assay, a bias-controlled multiplex PCR, was used to amplify TCRbeta CDR3 regions from genomic DNA. Concerning the study's data processing: Within the assay, amplification of reference gene primers was used to estimate how many nucleated cells each sample contained. To quantify the absolute abundance of each unique TCRbeta CDR3 rearrangement, sequence reads were collapsed and filtered. For each sample, productive Simpson clonality was calculated as the square root of Simpson's diversity index over productive rearrangements. TCRdb retrieved this table from immuneACCESS and kept in-frame rearrangements only. Not all clones are present; in checked studies, unresolved V genes account for under half, and no reason is known for the remainder. The DNA gave D and trimming, while V, J and clone size come from that table. The sample table records about 230,000 clones; around 83% of these occur just once. 5% to 6% of the sample is held by the ten biggest clonotypes.

V and J lose 5 bases and 7 bases, and a span of 11 bases separates them. From the cysteine through the phenylalanine, the CDR3 covers 13 amino acids. The only DNA kept is the CDR3, 39 bases in frame from the first base. CDR1 SEHNR and CDR2 FQNEAQ are derived from the germline V gene (reference sequence). These data come from a study of blood T cell repertoires in COVID-19 (dated by TCRdb to the early 2020s). Notes on the research overall: The collaborator samples originated in the United States, Italy and Spain and spanned the acute and convalescent phases of COVID-19. The samples were drawn from the first 160 participants of the ongoing ImmuneRACE study and from about 1,200 subjects provided by 6 global collaborators. Where available, HLA class I and class II types were taken from metadata supplied by the sample provider and were not determined by assay-based typing. Sample metadata almost always included a de-identified subject ID, COVID-19 status, age in years and sex. The prospective study material was composed of cDNA or gDNA derived from T cells, B-cell-depleted T cells, or PBMCs. The repertoires were made available in a free public database intended to serve as a resource for research on the immune response to SARS-CoV-2. Deeply sampled blood TCRbeta repertoires from subjects exposed to, actively infected with, or recovered from COVID-19 were included in the dataset. Results and caveats for the whole study, not just this receptor: The quantity of clinical and demographic metadata differed by source and by participant and was supplied without curation.

This sequence uses TRBV7-9 and TRBJ1-4; possibly the D gene is TRBD1, per 6 matching bases. This TCR was recovered from a man of 80 years or more with acute or convalescent COVID-19. Sequenced material: peripheral blood. The nucleotide sequence reads TGTGCCAGCAGCCGGACAGATATTGAAAAACTGTTTTTT. It specifies CASSRTDIEKLFF.